This T cell receptor beta chain was profiled in a study of control samples from healthy donors and cancer patients. Sequencing used immunoSEQ multiplex PCR; TCRdb keeps in-frame clones, though not all of them. The table includes some 49,000 clones, 65% to 90% detected once. V shed 5 bases and J shed 1 base, with 8 bases lying between them. The V gene's germline CDR1 is SGHTA and CDR2 FQGNSA. This CDR3 is 13 amino acids long. This clone has just one count. The TCR was taken from a woman aged 45-65 years with lung cancer. The chain combines TRBV7-2 with TRBJ1-1; unclear D gene. Sequencing was performed on PBMCs. Here the CDR3 reads CASSLRGNTEAFF. The CDR3 region has the DNA TGTGCCAGCAGCCTACGGGGGAACACTGAAGCTTTCTTT.